The clone carrying this TCR beta chain has a handful of counts. What it binds is unknown. A J-beta primer mix and a sample-barcoded 5' primer were used in a second PCR of about 7 to 12 cycles. Researchers report that a template-switch adaptor with 12 random nucleotides tagged each cDNA molecule. TCRdb called the 5' RACE reads again in MiXCR, with one record for every CDR3 protein. Of about 1.8 million distinct CDR3 sequences listed, just under 50% are singletons. The V gene end was trimmed by 6 bases and the J gene end by 5 bases; junction bases not matched to a gene: 4. The CDR3 spans 15 residues. The sample comes from a study of blood T cells in healthy people across ages. Study-level findings and limits: No one knew whether donors had CMV, which possibly confounded expanded clonotype changes. When set beside aged donors, long-lived donors presented more naive CD4+ cells and higher diversity. Per-million-T-cell TCR beta diversity fell roughly linearly with age.

The chain uses TRBV12-3 or TRBV12-4 and TRBJ2-3; 14 bases match TRBD2. The TCR originated in a woman aged 40 to 49 in good health. The sequenced sample was blood. The CDR3 reads CASSRLAGGIDTQYF. The CDR3 coding sequence is TGTGCCAGCAGCCGACTAGCGGGGGGGATAGATACGCAGTATTTT.